In this sample, the clone carrying this T cell receptor beta chain turned up once. This record belongs to a study of T cells in Graves' hyperthyroidism and ophthalmopathy. What was amplified from RNA transcripts were TCR beta CDR3 regions. Initially, a first-round RT-PCR of the TCR CDR3 employed the HTBI primer set. TCRdb processed the multiplex PCR reads anew with MiXCR; each CDR3 protein has one entry. The repertoire holds roughly 750,000 distinct CDR3 sequences, with about 16% as singletons. Looked up from germline, CDR1 is MRHNA and CDR2 is SNTAGT. The length of the CDR3 is 13 residues. The V gene end was trimmed by 6 bases and the J gene end by 7 bases; junction bases not matched to a gene: 4.

The sample comprised blood. This chain links TRBV6-4 with TRBJ2-2, with 8 bases lining up with TRBD1. The source of this sequence is a man aged 18 to 30 with Graves' hyperthyroidism. CDR3 nucleotides: TGTGCCAGCAGGGACAGGGACCACGGGGAGCTGTTTTTT. The encoded protein is CASRDRDHGELFF.